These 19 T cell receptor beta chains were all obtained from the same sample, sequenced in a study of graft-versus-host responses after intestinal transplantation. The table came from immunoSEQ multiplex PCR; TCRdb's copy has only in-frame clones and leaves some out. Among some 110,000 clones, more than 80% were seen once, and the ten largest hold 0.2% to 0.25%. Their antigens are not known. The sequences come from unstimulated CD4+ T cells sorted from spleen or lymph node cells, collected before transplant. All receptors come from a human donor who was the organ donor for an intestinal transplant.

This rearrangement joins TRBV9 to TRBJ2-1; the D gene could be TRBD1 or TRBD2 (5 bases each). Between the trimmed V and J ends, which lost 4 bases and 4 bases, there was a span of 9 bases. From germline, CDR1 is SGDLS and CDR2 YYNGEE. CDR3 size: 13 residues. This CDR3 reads CASSRGFYNEQFF. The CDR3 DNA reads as TGTGCCAGCAGCCGGGGCTTTTACAATGAGCAGTTCTTC.

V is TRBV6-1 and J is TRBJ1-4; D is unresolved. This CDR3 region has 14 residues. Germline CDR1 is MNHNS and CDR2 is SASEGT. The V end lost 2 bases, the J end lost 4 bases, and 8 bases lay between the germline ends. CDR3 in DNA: TGTGCCAGCAGTGAAACCAGAGTTAATGAAAAACTGTTTTTT. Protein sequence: CASSETRVNEKLFF.

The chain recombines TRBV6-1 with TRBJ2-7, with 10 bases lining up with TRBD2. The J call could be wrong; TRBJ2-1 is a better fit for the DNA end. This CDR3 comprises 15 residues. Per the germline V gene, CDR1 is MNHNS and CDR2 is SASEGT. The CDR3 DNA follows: TGTGCCAGCAGTAGCGGGAGGGCCCCCTACAATGAGCAGTTCTTC. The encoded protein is CASSSGRAPYNEQFF.

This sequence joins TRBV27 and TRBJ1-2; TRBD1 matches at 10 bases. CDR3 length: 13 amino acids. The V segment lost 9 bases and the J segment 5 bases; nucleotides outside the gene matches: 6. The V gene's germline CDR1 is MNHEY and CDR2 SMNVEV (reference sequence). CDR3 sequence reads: CASGQGVGYGYTF. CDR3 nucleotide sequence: TGTGCCAGTGGACAGGGGGTTGGGTATGGCTACACCTTC.

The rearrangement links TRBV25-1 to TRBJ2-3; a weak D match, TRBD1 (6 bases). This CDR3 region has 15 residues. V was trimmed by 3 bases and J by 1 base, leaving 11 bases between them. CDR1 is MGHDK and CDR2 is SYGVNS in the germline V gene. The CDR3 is CASSDRRQGTDTQYF. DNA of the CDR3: TGTGCCAGCAGTGATCGCCGACAGGGCACAGATACGCAGTATTTT.

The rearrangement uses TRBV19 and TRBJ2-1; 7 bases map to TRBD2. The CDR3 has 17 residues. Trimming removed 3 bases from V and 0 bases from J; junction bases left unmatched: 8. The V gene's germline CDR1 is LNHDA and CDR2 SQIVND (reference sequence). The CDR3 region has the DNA TGTGCCAGTAGTATCTTACCAGCGGGATCCTCCTACAATGAGCAGTTCTTC. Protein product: CASSILPAGSSYNEQFF.

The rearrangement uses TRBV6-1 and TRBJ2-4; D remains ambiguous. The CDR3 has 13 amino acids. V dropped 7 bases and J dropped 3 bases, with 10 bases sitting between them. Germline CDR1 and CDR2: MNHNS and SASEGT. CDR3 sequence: CASTDEDKNIQYF. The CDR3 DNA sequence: TGTGCCAGCACGGACGAGGACAAAAACATTCAGTACTTC.

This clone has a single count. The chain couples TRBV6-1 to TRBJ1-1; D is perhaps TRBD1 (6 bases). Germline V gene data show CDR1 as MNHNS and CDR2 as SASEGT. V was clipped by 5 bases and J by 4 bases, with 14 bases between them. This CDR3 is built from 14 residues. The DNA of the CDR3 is TGTGCCAGCAGTCGGGGGCCCGGAGGCACTGAAGCTTTCTTT. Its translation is CASSRGPGGTEAFF.

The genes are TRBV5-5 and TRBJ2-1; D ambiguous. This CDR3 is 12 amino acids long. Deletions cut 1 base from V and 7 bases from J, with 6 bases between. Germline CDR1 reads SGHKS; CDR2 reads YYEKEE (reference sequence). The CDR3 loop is CASSLYTNEQFF. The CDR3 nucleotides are TGTGCCAGCAGCTTGTACACAAATGAGCAGTTCTTC.

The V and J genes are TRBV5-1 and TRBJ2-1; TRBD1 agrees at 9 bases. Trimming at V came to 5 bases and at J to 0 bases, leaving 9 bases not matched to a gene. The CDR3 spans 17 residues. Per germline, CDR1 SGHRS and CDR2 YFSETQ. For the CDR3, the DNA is TGCGCCAGCAGTCAGACAGGGGGGACGAGCTCCTACAATGAGCAGTTCTTC. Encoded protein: CASSQTGGTSSYNEQFF.

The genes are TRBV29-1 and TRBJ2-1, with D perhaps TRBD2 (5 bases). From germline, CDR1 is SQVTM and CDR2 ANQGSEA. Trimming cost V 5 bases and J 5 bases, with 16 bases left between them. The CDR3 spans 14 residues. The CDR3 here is CSVRIPGSNNEQFF. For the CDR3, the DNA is TGCAGCGTTCGAATTCCGGGAAGTAACAATGAGCAGTTCTTC.

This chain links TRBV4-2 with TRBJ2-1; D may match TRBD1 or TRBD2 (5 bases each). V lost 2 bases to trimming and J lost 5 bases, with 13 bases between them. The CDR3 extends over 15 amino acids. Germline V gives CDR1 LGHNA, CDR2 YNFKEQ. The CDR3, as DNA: TGTGCCAGCAGCCAACCGGGGCGTAGGGACAATGAGCAGTTCTTC. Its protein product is CASSQPGRRDNEQFF.

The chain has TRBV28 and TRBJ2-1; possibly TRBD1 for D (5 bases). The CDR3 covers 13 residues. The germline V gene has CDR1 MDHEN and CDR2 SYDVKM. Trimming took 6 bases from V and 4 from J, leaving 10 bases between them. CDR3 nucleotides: TGTGCCAGCAGAGACAGAAAATACAATGAGCAGTTCTTC. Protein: CASRDRKYNEQFF.

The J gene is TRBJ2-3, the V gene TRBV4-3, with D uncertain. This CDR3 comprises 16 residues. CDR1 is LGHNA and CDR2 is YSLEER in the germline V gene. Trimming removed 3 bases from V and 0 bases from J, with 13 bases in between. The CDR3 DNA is TGCGCCAGCAGCCAGAGACCGGAGTCTAGCACAGATACGCAGTATTTT. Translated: CASSQRPESSTDTQYF.

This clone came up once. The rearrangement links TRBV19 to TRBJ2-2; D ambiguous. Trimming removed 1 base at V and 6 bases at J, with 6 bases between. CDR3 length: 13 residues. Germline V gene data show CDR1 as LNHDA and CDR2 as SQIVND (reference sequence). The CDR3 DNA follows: TGTGCCAGTAGTATAGTTCTTGCCGGGGAGCTGTTTTTT. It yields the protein CASSIVLAGELFF.

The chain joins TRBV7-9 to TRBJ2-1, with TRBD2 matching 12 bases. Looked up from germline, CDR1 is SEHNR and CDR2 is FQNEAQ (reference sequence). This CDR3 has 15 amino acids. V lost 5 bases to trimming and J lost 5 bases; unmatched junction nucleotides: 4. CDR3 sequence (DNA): TGTGCCAGCAGCCCTAGCGGGAGGGGGAACAATGAGCAGTTCTTC. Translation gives CASSPSGRGNNEQFF.

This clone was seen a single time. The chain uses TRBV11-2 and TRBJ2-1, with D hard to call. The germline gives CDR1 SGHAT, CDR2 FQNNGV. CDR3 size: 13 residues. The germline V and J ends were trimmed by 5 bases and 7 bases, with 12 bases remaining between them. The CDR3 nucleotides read TGTGCCAGCAGCCTTATTTGGCGGAATGAGCAGTTCTTC. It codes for CASSLIWRNEQFF. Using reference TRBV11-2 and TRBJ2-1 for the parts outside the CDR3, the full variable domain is EAGVAQSPRYKIIEKRQSVAFWCNPISGHATLYWYQQILGQGPKLLIQFQNNGVVDDSQLPKDRFSAERLKGVDSTLKIQPAKLEDSAVYLCASSLIWRNEQFFGPGTRLTVL.

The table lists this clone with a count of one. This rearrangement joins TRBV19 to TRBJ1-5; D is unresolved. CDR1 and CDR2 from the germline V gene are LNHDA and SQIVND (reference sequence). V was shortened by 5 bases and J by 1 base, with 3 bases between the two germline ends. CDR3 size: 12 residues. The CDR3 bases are TGTGCCAGTAGTGACAGCAATCAGCCCCAGCATTTT. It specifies CASSDSNQPQHF.

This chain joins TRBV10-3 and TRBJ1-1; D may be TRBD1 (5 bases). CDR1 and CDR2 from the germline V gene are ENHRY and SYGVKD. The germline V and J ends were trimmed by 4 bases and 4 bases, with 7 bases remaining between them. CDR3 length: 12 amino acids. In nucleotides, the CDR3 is TGTGCCATCAGTGGGGACTCCACTGAAGCTTTCTTT. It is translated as CAISGDSTEAFF.